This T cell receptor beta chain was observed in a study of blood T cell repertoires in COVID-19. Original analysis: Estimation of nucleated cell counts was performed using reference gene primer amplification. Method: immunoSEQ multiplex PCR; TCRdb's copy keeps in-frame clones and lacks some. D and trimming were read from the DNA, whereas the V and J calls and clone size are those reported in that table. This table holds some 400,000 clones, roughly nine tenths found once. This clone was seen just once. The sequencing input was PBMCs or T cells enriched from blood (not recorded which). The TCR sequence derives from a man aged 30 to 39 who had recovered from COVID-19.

The CDR3 DNA follows: TGTGCCAGCAGCTCGAAAGGATCTAGCGGGAGTAGGTATGAGCAGTTCTTC. Translated, it gives CASSSKGSSGSRYEQFF. This chain uses TRBV5-4 with TRBJ2-1; 10 positions agree with TRBD2. The germline gives CDR1 SGHNT, CDR2 YYREEE (reference sequence). This CDR3 has 17 residues. V lost 3 bases and J lost 8; bases outside the gene matches: 14.